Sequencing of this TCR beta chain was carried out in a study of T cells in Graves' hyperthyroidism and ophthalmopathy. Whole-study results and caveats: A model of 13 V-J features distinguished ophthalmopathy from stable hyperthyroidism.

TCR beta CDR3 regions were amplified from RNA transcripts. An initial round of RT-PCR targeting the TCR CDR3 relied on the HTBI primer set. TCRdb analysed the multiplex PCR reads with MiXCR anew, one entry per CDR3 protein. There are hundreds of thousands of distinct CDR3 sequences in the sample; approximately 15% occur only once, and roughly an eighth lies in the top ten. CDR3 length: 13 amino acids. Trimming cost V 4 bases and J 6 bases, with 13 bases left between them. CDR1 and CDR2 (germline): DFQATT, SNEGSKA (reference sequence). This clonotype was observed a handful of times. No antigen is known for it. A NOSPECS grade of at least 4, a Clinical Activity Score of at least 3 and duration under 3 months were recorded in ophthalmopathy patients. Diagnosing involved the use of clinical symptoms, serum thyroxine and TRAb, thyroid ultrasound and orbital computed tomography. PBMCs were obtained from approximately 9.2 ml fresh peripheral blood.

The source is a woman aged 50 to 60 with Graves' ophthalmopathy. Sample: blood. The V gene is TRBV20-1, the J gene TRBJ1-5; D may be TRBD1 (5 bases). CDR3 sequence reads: CSANGAVGQPQHF. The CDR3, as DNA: TGCAGTGCTAATGGGGCAGTTGGTCAGCCCCAGCATTTT.